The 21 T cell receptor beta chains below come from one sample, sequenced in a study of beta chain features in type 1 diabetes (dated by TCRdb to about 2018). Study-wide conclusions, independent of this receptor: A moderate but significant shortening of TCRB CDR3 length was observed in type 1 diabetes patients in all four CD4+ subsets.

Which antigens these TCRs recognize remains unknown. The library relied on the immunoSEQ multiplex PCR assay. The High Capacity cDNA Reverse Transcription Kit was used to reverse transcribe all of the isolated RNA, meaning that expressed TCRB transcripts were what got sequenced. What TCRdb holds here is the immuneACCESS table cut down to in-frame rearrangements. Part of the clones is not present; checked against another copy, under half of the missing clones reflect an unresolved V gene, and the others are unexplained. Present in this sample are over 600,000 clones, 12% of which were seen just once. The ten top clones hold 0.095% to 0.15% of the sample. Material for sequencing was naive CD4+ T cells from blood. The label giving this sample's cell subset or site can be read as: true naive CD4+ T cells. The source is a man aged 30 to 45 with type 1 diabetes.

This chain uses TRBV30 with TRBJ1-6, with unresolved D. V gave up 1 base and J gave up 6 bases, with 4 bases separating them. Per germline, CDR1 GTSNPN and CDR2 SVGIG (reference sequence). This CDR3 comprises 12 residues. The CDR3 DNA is TGTGCCTGGAGTGAGACTAATTCACCCCTCCACTTT. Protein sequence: CAWSETNSPLHF. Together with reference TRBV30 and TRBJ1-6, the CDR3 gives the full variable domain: SQTIHQWPATLVQPVGSPLSLECTVEGTSNPNLYWYRQAAGRGLQLLFYSVGIGQISSEVPQNLSASRPQDRQFILSSKKLLLSDSGFYLCAWSETNSPLHFGNGTRLTVT.

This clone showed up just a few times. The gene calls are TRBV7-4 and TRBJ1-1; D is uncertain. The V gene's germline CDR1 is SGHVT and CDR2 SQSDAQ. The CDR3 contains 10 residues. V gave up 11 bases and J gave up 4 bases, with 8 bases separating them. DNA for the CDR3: TGTGCCGTCCCCGGCACTGAAGCTTTCTTT. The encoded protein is CAVPGTEAFF.

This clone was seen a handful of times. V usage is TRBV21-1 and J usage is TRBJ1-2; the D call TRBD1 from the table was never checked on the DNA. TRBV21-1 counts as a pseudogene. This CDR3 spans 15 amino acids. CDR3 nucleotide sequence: TGTGCCAGCAGCACGCGAGGGGGCGGGCGGGATGGCTACACCTTC. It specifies CASSTRGGGRDGYTF.

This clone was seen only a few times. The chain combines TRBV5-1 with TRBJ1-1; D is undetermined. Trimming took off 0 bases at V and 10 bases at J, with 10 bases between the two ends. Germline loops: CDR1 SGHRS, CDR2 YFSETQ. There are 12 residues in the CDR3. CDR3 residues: CASSLVGEVAFF. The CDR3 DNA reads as TGCGCCAGCAGCTTGGTCGGGGAGGTAGCTTTCTTT.

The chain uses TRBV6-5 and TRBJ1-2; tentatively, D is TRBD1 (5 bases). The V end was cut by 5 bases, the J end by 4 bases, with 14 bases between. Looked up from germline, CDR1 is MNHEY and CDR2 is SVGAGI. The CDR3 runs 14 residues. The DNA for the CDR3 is TGTGCCAGCAGTAGACCTGGGACCTCCTATGGCTACACCTTC. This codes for CASSRPGTSYGYTF.

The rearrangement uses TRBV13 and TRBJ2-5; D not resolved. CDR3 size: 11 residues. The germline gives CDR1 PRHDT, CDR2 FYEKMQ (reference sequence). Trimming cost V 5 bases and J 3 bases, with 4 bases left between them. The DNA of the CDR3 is TGTGCCAGCAGCACTGAAGAGACCCAGTACTTC. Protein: CASSTEETQYF.

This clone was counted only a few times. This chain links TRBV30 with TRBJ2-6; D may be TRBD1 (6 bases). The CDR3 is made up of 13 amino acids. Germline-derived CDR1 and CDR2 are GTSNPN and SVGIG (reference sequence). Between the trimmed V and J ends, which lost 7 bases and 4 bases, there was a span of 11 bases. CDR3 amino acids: CASSGVGANVLTF. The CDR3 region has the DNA TGTGCCTCCTCAGGGGTCGGGGCCAACGTCCTGACTTTC.

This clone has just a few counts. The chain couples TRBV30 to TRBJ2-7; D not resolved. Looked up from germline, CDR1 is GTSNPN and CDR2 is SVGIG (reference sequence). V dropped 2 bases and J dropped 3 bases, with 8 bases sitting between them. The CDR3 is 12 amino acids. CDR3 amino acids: CAWSIGIYEQYF. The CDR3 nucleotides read TGTGCCTGGAGTATAGGTATCTACGAGCAGTACTTC.

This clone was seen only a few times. The CDR3 here is CASTPMAGYGYTF. The CDR3 DNA follows: TGTGCCAGCACCCCCATGGCAGGCTATGGCTACACCTTC. The chain uses TRBV9 and TRBJ1-2; D not certain. V lost 6 bases and J lost 4, with 13 bases in between. The CDR3 totals 13 residues. Germline lookup yields CDR1 SGDLS and CDR2 YYNGEE.

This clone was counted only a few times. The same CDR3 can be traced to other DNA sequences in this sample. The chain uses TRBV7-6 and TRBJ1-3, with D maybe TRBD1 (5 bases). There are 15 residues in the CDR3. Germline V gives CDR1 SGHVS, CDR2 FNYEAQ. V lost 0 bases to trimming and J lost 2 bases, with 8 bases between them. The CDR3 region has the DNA TGTGCCAGCAGCTTAGCGCAAGGGGCTGGAAACACCATATATTTT. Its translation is CASSLAQGAGNTIYF.

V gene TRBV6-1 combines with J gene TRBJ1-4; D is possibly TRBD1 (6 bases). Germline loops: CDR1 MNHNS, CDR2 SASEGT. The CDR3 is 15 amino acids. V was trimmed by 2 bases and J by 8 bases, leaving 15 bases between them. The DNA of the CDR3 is TGTGCCAGCAGTGAACAGGGGCCCAGTGGGGAAAAACTGTTTTTT. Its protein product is CASSEQGPSGEKLFF.

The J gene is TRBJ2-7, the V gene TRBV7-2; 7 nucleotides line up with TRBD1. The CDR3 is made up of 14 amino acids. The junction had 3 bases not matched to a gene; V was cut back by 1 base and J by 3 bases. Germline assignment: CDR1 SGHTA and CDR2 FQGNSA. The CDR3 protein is CASSLGGTVYEQYF. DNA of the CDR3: TGTGCCAGCAGCTTAGGAGGGACAGTCTACGAGCAGTACTTC. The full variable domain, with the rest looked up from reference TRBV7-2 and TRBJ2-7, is GAGVSQSPSNKVTEKGKDVELRCDPISGHTALYWYRQSLGQGLEFLIYFQGNSAPDKSGLPSDRFSAERTGGSVSTLTIQRTQQEDSAVYLCASSLGGTVYEQYFGPGTRLTVT.

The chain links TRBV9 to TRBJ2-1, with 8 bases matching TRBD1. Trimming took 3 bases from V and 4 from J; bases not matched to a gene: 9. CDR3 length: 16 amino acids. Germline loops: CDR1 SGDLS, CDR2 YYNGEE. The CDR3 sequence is CASSALPRDRYNEQFF. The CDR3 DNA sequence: TGTGCCAGCAGCGCCCTCCCTCGGGACAGGTACAATGAGCAGTTCTTC. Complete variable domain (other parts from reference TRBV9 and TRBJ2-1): DSGVTQTPKHLITATGQRVTLRCSPRSGDLSVYWYQQSLDQGLQFLIQYYNGEERAKGNILERFSAQQFPDLHSELNLSSLELGDSALYFCASSALPRDRYNEQFFGPGTRLTVL.

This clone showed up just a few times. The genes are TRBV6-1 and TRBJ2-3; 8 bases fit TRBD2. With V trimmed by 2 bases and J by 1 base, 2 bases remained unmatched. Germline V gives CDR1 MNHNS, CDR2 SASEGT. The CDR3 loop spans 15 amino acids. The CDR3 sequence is CASSERAGGTDTQYF. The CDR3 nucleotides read TGTGCCAGCAGTGAACGAGCGGGGGGCACAGATACGCAGTATTTT.

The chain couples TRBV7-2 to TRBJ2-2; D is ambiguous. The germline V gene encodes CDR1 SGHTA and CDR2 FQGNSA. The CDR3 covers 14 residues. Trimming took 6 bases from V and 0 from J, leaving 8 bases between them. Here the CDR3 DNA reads TGTGCCAGCAGTCCCACTCCGAACACCGGGGAGCTGTTTTTT. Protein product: CASSPTPNTGELFF.

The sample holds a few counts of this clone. The CDR3 DNA is TGTGCCAGCAGTGATGATACAGTAAACTCCTACGAGCAGTACTTC. Encoded protein: CASSDDTVNSYEQYF. The V gene is TRBV6-1, the J gene TRBJ2-7; D unresolved. Per the germline V gene, CDR1 is MNHNS and CDR2 is SASEGT. The CDR3 covers 15 residues. V lost 3 bases and J lost 0, with 12 bases in between.

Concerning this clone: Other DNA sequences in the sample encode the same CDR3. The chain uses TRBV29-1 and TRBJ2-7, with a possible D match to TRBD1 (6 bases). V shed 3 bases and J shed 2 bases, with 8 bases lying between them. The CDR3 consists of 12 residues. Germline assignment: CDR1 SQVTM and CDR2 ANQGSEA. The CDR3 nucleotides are TGCAGCGTTGAGGACAGTCCCTACGAGCAGTACTTC. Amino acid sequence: CSVEDSPYEQYF.

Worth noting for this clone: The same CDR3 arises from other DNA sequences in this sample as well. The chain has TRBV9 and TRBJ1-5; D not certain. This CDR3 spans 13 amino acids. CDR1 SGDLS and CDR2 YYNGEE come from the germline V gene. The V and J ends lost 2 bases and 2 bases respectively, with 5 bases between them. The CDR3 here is CASSVRGNQPQHF. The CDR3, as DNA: TGTGCCAGCAGCGTCCGGGGCAATCAGCCCCAGCATTTT.

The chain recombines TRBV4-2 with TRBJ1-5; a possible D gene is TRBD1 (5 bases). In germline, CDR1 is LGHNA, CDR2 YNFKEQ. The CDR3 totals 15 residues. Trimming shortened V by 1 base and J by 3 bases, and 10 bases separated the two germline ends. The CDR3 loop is CASSQGPGLNQPQHF. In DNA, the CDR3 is TGTGCCAGCAGCCAAGGACCGGGACTCAATCAGCCCCAGCATTTT.

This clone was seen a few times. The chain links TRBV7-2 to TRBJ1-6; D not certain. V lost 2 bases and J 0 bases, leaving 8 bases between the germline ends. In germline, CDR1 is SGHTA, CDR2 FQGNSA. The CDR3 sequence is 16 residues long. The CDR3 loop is CASSLNPDSYNSPLHF. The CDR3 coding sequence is TGTGCCAGCAGCTTAAATCCGGACTCCTATAATTCACCCCTCCACTTT.

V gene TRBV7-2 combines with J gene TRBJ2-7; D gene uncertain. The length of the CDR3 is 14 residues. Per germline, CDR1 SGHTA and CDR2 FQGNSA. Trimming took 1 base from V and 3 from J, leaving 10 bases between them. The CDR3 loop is CASSLGSPYYEQYF. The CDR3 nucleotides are TGTGCCAGCAGCTTAGGGTCACCGTACTACGAGCAGTACTTC.